This T cell receptor beta chain was observed in a study of T-cell memory formation after mild COVID-19. The wider study: The study found TCR clusters largely donor specific. General observations from the study: Day 15 to 85 contracting clones showed balanced CD4/CD8; later expanders leaned CD4+. Certain responding clones were present in pre-infection memory, suggesting participation of cross-reactive memory. Contracting CD4+ clones were located mainly in CM and EM, and CD8+ clones in EMRA.

TCRdb fed the 5' RACE reads into MiXCR, producing one record per CDR3 protein. The sample lists 450,000 or so distinct CDR3 sequences, 20% occurring once. On this clonotype: Its antigen remains unidentified.

Sequenced material: PBMCs or a T cell subset sorted from them (not recorded which). This receptor was taken from an adult woman who had mild COVID-19 (a few samples of this study predate the infection). Cell type and time point are not known.

The CDR3 DNA reads TGTGCCAGCAGCTTGCAGGGGGCCCCCTATGGCTACACCTTC. Encoded protein: CASSLQGAPYGYTF. This sequence joins TRBV7-8 and TRBJ1-2, with 8 bases identical to TRBD1. Per germline, CDR1 SGHVS and CDR2 FQNEAQ. The CDR3 extends over 14 amino acids. The V gene end was trimmed by 3 bases and the J gene end by 4 bases; junction bases not matched to a gene: 4.